This T cell receptor beta chain stems from a study of OX40 agonist ivuxolimab in advanced cancers. Study as a whole: The dose-escalation group included hepatocellular carcinoma, melanoma, renal cell carcinoma and head and neck cancer. Two cutaneous melanoma patients and one hepatocellular carcinoma patient, three in all, had partial responses. Study-level findings and limits: The study found that CD8+ T cells averaged more expanded clones than CD4+. Patients with a partial response at 0.1-3.0 mg/kg had among the lowest clonal expansion.

Per germline, CDR1 SGDLS and CDR2 YYNGEE. The CDR3 sequence is 15 residues long. Deletions cut 3 bases from V and 8 bases from J, with 18 bases between. Here immunoSEQ multiplex PCR was the method, and the copy in TCRdb shows in-frame clones only, minus some. The data hold 50,000 to 65,000 clones, with approximately 80% observed a single time. In regard to this clone: Antigen specificity is unknown.

This chain joins TRBV9 and TRBJ1-5; D is possibly TRBD1 (6 bases). This specimen consisted of CD4+ or CD8+ T cells sorted from blood, obtained in a trial of the OX40 agonist ivuxolimab. This clonotype originated in an adult with an advanced solid tumor such as melanoma, head and neck, liver or kidney cancer. Written as DNA, the CDR3 is TGTGCCAGCAGCGCTAGAGGGGGTAAAGAGGAGCCCCAGCATTTT. It yields the protein CASSARGGKEEPQHF. Supplemented by reference TRBV9 and TRBJ1-5, the full variable domain reads DSGVTQTPKHLITATGQRVTLRCSPRSGDLSVYWYQQSLDQGLQFLIQYYNGEERAKGNILERFSAQQFPDLHSELNLSSLELGDSALYFCASSARGGKEEPQHFGDGTRLSIL.